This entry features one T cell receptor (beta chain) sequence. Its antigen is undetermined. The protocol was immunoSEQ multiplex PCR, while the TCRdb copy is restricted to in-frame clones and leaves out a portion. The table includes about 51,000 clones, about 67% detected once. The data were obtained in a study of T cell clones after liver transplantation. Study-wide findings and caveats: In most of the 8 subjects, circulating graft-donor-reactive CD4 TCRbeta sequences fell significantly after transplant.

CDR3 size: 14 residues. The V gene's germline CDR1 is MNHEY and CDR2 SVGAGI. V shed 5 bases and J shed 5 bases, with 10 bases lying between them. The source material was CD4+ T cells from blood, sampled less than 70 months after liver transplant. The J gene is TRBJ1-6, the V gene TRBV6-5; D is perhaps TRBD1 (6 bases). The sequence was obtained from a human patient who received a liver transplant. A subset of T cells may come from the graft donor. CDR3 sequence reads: CASSLRGDNSPLHF. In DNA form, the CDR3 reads TGTGCCAGCAGTCTCAGGGGAGATAATTCACCCCTCCACTTT.